This TCR beta chain was obtained from a study of blood T cells in healthy people across ages. The extraction recovered at least 5.5 micrograms of total RNA per sample. In germline, CDR1 is MNHNS, CDR2 SASEGT. The length of the CDR3 is 17 residues. V lost 6 bases and J lost 5, with 24 bases in between. With a J-beta primer mix and a sample-barcoded 5' primer, a second PCR ran roughly 6 to 11 cycles. TCRdb ran MiXCR on the 5' RACE reads and lists one entry per CDR3 protein. The sample carries hundreds of thousands of distinct CDR3 sequences, 58% recorded once. The count of this clonotype is one. This receptor was obtained from a man aged 25 to 40 in good health. The chain has TRBV6-1 and TRBJ2-3, with D possibly TRBD2 on 7 matching bases. The specimen sequenced was blood. The chain's CDR3 is CASSSNLGRGGLDTQYF. Here the CDR3 DNA reads TGTGCCAGCAGCTCGAACCTTGGCCGCGGGGGCCTAGATACGCAGTATTTT.